These 20 T cell receptor beta chains were sequenced from one sample in a study of blood T cell repertoires in COVID-19. Measured with immunoSEQ multiplex PCR; TCRdb has only the in-frame clones, and not every one. Altogether 150,000 to 200,000 clones are present, approximately 82% being singletons, with the ten largest covering roughly 17%. Sequencing was performed on PBMCs or T cells enriched from blood (not recorded which). The origin of the receptors is a woman aged 50 to 60 who had recovered from COVID-19.

V usage is TRBV11-2 and J usage is TRBJ2-2, with 8 bases fitting TRBD2. This CDR3 comprises 18 residues. CDR1 is SGHAT and CDR2 is FQNNGV in the germline V gene. V trimming: 4 bases; J trimming: 0 bases; junction bases outside the gene matches: 10. CDR3 sequence: CASSSRGGSGANTGELFF. As DNA, the CDR3 is TGTGCCAGCAGCTCACGTGGGGGTAGCGGGGCGAACACCGGGGAGCTGTTTTTT. The variable domain in full, completed from reference TRBV11-2 and TRBJ2-2, reads EAGVAQSPRYKIIEKRQSVAFWCNPISGHATLYWYQQILGQGPKLLIQFQNNGVVDDSQLPKDRFSAERLKGVDSTLKIQPAKLEDSAVYLCASSSRGGSGANTGELFFGEGSRLTVL.

The J gene is TRBJ1-3, the V gene TRBV28, with no clear D. From germline, CDR1 is MDHEN and CDR2 SYDVKM. V lost 10 bases to trimming and J lost 0 bases, with 10 bases between them. The CDR3 has 13 residues. CDR3 sequence reads: CAIRKSSGNTIYF. The CDR3 nucleotides read TGTGCCATTAGAAAAAGCTCTGGAAACACCATATATTTT.

The rearrangement uses TRBV3-1 (or the pseudogene TRBV3-2) and TRBJ2-3, with 10 bases matching TRBD2. The trim removed 2 bases at V and 5 bases at J, leaving 10 bases unmatched. This CDR3 is 17 amino acids long. CDR1 and CDR2 (germline): LGHDT, YNNKEL (reference sequence). CDR3 bases: TGTGCCAGCAGCCAACTCCTTCTAGCGGGAGCGGTAGATACGCAGTATTTT. It yields the protein CASSQLLLAGAVDTQYF.

The chain combines TRBV30 with TRBJ1-1; TRBD1 matches at 7 bases. CDR1 GTSNPN and CDR2 SVGIG come from the germline V gene (reference sequence). This CDR3 comprises 13 residues. The trim removed 2 bases at V and 6 bases at J, leaving 6 bases unmatched. Here the CDR3 DNA reads TGTGCCTGGAGTCAGGGGGACCGAGCTGAAGCTTTCTTT. Protein sequence: CAWSQGDRAEAFF.

The chain is built from TRBV5-1 and TRBJ2-7; 7 nucleotides line up with TRBD2. Germline CDR1 SGHRS, CDR2 YFSETQ. The CDR3 is 18 residues long. V trimming: 6 bases; J trimming: 3 bases; junction bases outside the gene matches: 21. The CDR3 DNA reads TGCGCCAGCACCCCGGGCATGGGTATGGGGGGGGAGCTCTACGAGCAGTACTTC. It yields the protein CASTPGMGMGGELYEQYF.

The V call is TRBV5-4, the J call TRBJ1-2; D unresolved. V lost 2 bases and J 1 base, leaving 15 bases between the germline ends. CDR1 is SGHNT and CDR2 is YYREEE in the germline V gene (reference sequence). The CDR3 contains 16 residues. Here the CDR3 reads CASSFGAVYNNYGYTF. In DNA form, the CDR3 reads TGTGCCAGCAGCTTTGGTGCGGTATACAATAACTATGGCTACACCTTC.

In its sample, this clone was seen once. The chain recombines TRBV5-6 with TRBJ1-3, with 9 bases fitting TRBD1. This CDR3 comprises 17 residues. Germline-derived CDR1 and CDR2 are SGHDT and YYEEEE. V gave up 0 bases and J gave up 3 bases; unmatched junction bases: 7. The DNA of the CDR3 is TGTGCCAGCAGCTTGGACAGGGGGCAACGGTATGGAAACACCATATATTTT. Amino acids: CASSLDRGQRYGNTIYF.

The chain is built from TRBV12-3 or TRBV12-4 and TRBJ1-2; 7 nucleotides align to TRBD1. V lost 7 bases to trimming and J lost 4 bases; unmatched junction nucleotides: 6. The CDR3 has 13 residues. The CDR3 spells CASTGTVAYGYTF. In DNA form, the CDR3 reads TGTGCCAGCACCGGGACAGTTGCCTATGGCTACACCTTC.

The chain links TRBV5-1 to TRBJ2-1, with D hard to call. V lost 0 bases to trimming and J lost 5 bases, with 6 bases between them. The CDR3 sequence is 13 residues long. Germline V gives CDR1 SGHRS, CDR2 YFSETQ. CDR3 loop: CASSLVGNNEQFF. The CDR3 region has the DNA TGCGCCAGCAGCTTGGTCGGTAACAATGAGCAGTTCTTC. Based on the CDR3 plus reference TRBV5-1 and TRBJ2-1, the full variable domain is KAGVTQTPRYLIKTRGQQVTLSCSPISGHRSVSWYQQTPGQGLQFLFEYFSETQRNKGNFPGRFSGRQFSNSRSEMNVSTLELGDSALYLCASSLVGNNEQFFGPGTRLTVL.

The V gene is TRBV7-3, the J gene TRBJ2-3, with 7 bases lining up with TRBD1. Unmatched junction bases numbered 9, after V lost 5 bases and J lost 4 bases. Germline-derived CDR1 and CDR2 are SGHTA and FQGTGA. There are 15 residues in the CDR3. The DNA for the CDR3 is TGTGCCAGCAGCGGGGCCGGGACAGTCGCAGATACGCAGTATTTT. It specifies CASSGAGTVADTQYF. The entire variable domain, with the rest obtained from reference TRBV7-3 and TRBJ2-3, is as follows: GAGVSQTPSNKVTEKGKYVELRCDPISGHTALYWYRQSLGQGPEFLIYFQGTGAADDSGLPNDRFFAVRPEGSVSTLKIQRTERGDSAVYLCASSGAGTVADTQYFGPGTRLTVL.

This clone was counted a few times. V usage is TRBV20-1 and J usage is TRBJ2-1, with D hard to call. The CDR3 has 11 amino acids. The germline gives CDR1 DFQATT, CDR2 SNEGSKA (reference sequence). Trimming took off 0 bases at V and 10 bases at J, with 7 bases between the two ends. The CDR3 sequence: CSARDWAEQFF. In DNA form, the CDR3 reads TGCAGTGCTAGAGATTGGGCCGAGCAGTTCTTC.

This clone was observed once. The rearrangement links TRBV9 to TRBJ1-2; TRBD1 is a possible D gene (5 bases). The V gene's germline CDR1 is SGDLS and CDR2 YYNGEE. The length of the CDR3 is 17 residues. Trimming removed 3 bases at V and 4 bases at J, with 22 bases between. DNA of the CDR3: TGTGCCAGCAGCGCCGAAGGTAACCTCTTGACAGCCTATGGCTACACCTTC. Translation gives CASSAEGNLLTAYGYTF.

This clone showed up just a few times. V and J are TRBV29-1 and TRBJ2-1, with 7 bases that match TRBD2. Per the germline V gene, CDR1 is SQVTM and CDR2 is ANQGSEA. The length of the CDR3 is 14 residues. V gave up 6 bases and J gave up 12 bases; unmatched junction bases: 17. Here the CDR3 reads CSVEGLAAGARQFF. DNA of the CDR3: TGCAGCGTGGAGGGGCTAGCGGCCGGAGCTCGGCAGTTCTTC.

The V call is TRBV24-1, the J call TRBJ2-7; D unresolved. The CDR3 extends over 12 amino acids. Trimming stripped 2 bases from V and 4 bases from J, with 5 bases between. CDR1 and CDR2 from the germline V gene are KGHDR and SFDVKD. CDR3 DNA sequence: TGTGCCACCAGTGATTCTAATTACGAGCAGTACTTC. Translating gives CATSDSNYEQYF.

The chain links TRBV14 to TRBJ2-3; D is perhaps TRBD2 (6 bases). CDR1 and CDR2 (germline): SGHDN, FVKESK. The CDR3 is 16 amino acids. Trimming left V 1 base short and J 2 bases short, with 13 bases between. CDR3 in DNA: TGTGCCAGCAGCCAAGGGAGGGTTTACTACACAGATACGCAGTATTTT. As protein: CASSQGRVYYTDTQYF.

This clone was detected only once. This sequence joins TRBV4-1 and TRBJ2-7; D unclear. V lost 4 bases to trimming and J lost 4 bases, with 11 bases between them. The germline gives CDR1 MGHRA, CDR2 YSYEKL. The CDR3 is made up of 13 amino acids. The CDR3 bases are TGCGCCAGCAGCCTCGAGACTGGATACGAGCAGTACTTC. Its translation is CASSLETGYEQYF.

The chain employs TRBV5-6 and TRBJ1-5, with 7 positions matching TRBD1. Losses at the gene ends were 0 bases for V and 11 bases for J; bases not matched to a gene: 11. The length of the CDR3 is 15 residues. CDR1 and CDR2 (germline): SGHDT, YYEEEE. CDR3 amino acids: CASSLGVRGPRAQHF. DNA for the CDR3: TGTGCCAGCAGCTTGGGTGTGAGGGGGCCTAGGGCCCAGCATTTT.

This chain links TRBV27 with TRBJ2-2; D is perhaps TRBD1 (5 bases). V lost 2 bases and J lost 6, with 13 bases in between. CDR3 length equals 15 residues. Germline V gene data show CDR1 as MNHEY and CDR2 as SMNVEV (reference sequence). CDR3 region: CASSLEPGHPGELFF. CDR3 bases: TGTGCCAGCAGTTTAGAGCCAGGGCATCCCGGGGAGCTGTTTTTT.

V gene TRBV2 combines with J gene TRBJ1-4; no clear D. From germline, CDR1 is SNHLY and CDR2 FYNNEI. V shed 8 bases and J shed 4 bases, with 8 bases lying between them. CDR3 length equals 12 residues. CDR3 nucleotides: TGTGCCAGCTCGCGGGGTAATGAAAAACTGTTTTTT. Protein: CASSRGNEKLFF. The complete variable domain, with remaining parts taken from reference TRBV2 and TRBJ1-4, reads EPEVTQTPSHQVTQMGQEVILRCVPISNHLYFYWYRQILGQKVEFLVSFYNNEISEKSEIFDDQFSVERPDGSNFTLKIRSTKLEDSAMYFCASSRGNEKLFFGSGTQLSVL.

This CDR3 reads CASSFSPGNQPQHF. CDR3 DNA sequence: TGTGCCAGCAGTTTTTCGCCAGGAAATCAGCCCCAGCATTTT. The chain couples TRBV27 to TRBJ1-5; D unresolved. The V gene's germline CDR1 is MNHEY and CDR2 SMNVEV (reference sequence). The CDR3 has 14 amino acids. With 3 bases removed from V and 4 bases from J, the gap between germline ends came to 10 bases.